One T cell receptor beta chain is described in this entry. This sample is part of a study of blood T cell repertoires in COVID-19. About the research overall: Samples came from the United States, Italy and Spain, spanning acute and convalescent COVID-19. The cDNA or gDNA used as material had been derived from T cells, B-cell-depleted T cells, or PBMCs.

The repertoire was sequenced with immunoSEQ multiplex PCR; TCRdb's copy has only in-frame clones and lacks some. The profile shows 200,000 to 300,000 clones, 85% to 90% of them singletons. The CDR3 is 13 amino acids. Germline CDR1 is SNHLY and CDR2 is FYNNEI. V lost 7 bases and J 0 bases, leaving 7 bases between the germline ends. Participants came from some 23 US areas, aged about 18 to 95 years. The study recruited exposed participants who had met a COVID-19 case within 2 weeks before entry. The V and J genes are TRBV2 and TRBJ2-1, with no clear D. The source material was PBMCs or T cells enriched from blood (not recorded which). The clonotype comes from a man aged 50 or older who had been exposed to COVID-19. Here the CDR3 DNA reads TGTGCCAGCAAGCGTCCCTCCTACAATGAGCAGTTCTTC. As protein: CASKRPSYNEQFF.